The present T cell receptor beta chain was sequenced within a study of chemoradiotherapy in HPV16-positive cancers. From germline, CDR1 is MGHRA and CDR2 YSYEKL. V dropped 0 bases and J dropped 8 bases, with 10 bases sitting between them. The CDR3 is 13 residues long. This clone was observed a handful of times. Measured with immunoSEQ multiplex PCR; TCRdb has only the in-frame clones, and not every one. The top ten clones hold roughly 3.4% of a sample with approximately 50,000 clones, more than 75% of them seen once. V gene TRBV4-1 combines with J gene TRBJ1-2; D ambiguous. The sample in question was blood, obtained from a patient who underwent chemoradiotherapy. The receptor was isolated from a human donor with HPV-associated anogenital cancer. The CDR3 loop is CASSQEEWWGYTF. The CDR3 coding sequence is TGCGCCAGCAGCCAAGAAGAGTGGTGGGGCTACACCTTC.